A single T cell receptor beta chain is shown here with its context. Its antigen is not known. V lost 4 bases, J lost 4 bases, and 20 bases lay in between. CDR1 is SQVTM, CDR2 ANQGSEA, per germline. The CDR3 runs to 15 residues. This sample is drawn from a study of T cells in Graves' hyperthyroidism and ophthalmopathy. General study findings and limits: From stable hyperthyroidism, ophthalmopathy was separated by a 13 V-J model.

Clinical symptoms, serum thyroxine and TRAb, thyroid ultrasound and orbital computed tomography were used for the diagnoses. There were TCR beta CDR3 regions amplified from RNA transcripts. HTBI primers were the set used in a first-round RT-PCR of the TCR CDR3. TCRdb processed the multiplex PCR reads anew with MiXCR; each CDR3 protein has one entry. Of hundreds of thousands of distinct CDR3 sequences in the sample, more than 15% were seen once. This chain joins TRBV29-1 and TRBJ2-7, with D tentatively TRBD2 (5 bases). The clonotype originates from a woman aged 40 to 50 with Graves' ophthalmopathy. The source material was blood. CDR3 sequence: CSVGHEMGGPYEQYF. For the CDR3, the DNA is TGCAGCGTTGGGCATGAGATGGGCGGGCCATACGAGCAGTACTTC.